Below are 10 T cell receptor beta chains sequenced from a single sample in a study of blood T cell repertoires in COVID-19. The method was immunoSEQ multiplex PCR; TCRdb's version includes in-frame clones alone and lacks a portion of them. Of about 370,000 clones in the sample, around 87% were seen once. The sample taken for sequencing was peripheral blood. The receptors stem from a woman under 40 with COVID-19, enrolled during active disease.

The J gene is TRBJ1-3, the V gene TRBV5-1; D gene uncertain. This CDR3 is built from 16 residues. From germline, CDR1 is SGHRS and CDR2 YFSETQ. V was shortened by 0 bases and J by 0 bases, with 10 bases between the two germline ends. CDR3 sequence reads: CASSLAGSPSGNTIYF. For the CDR3, the DNA is TGCGCCAGCAGCTTGGCAGGCAGCCCCTCTGGAAACACCATATATTTT.

The rearrangement joins TRBV30 to TRBJ2-7; TRBD1 might be the D (6 bases). The CDR3 is 14 residues long. From germline, CDR1 is GTSNPN and CDR2 SVGIG (reference sequence). V lost 0 bases and J 5 bases, leaving 14 bases between the germline ends. In nucleotides, the CDR3 is TGTGCCTGGAGTGTAGAGGACCCAGGGGACGAGCAGTACTTC. Its protein is CAWSVEDPGDEQYF.

The J gene is TRBJ1-6, the V gene TRBV30; unclear D gene. The ends were cut back, 3 bases at V and 4 bases at J, with 13 bases in the middle. The CDR3 covers 15 residues. Germline loops: CDR1 GTSNPN, CDR2 SVGIG (reference sequence). CDR3 loop: CAWRLGRSYNSPLHF. CDR3 DNA: TGTGCCTGGAGATTGGGCAGGTCATATAATTCACCCCTCCACTTT.

CDR3 sequence reads: CASSPGLAGEQYF. As DNA, the CDR3 is TGTGCCAGCAGCCCGGGACTAGCGGGCGAGCAGTACTTC. The chain uses TRBV27 and TRBJ2-7; TRBD2 aligns across 12 bases. Per germline, CDR1 MNHEY and CDR2 SMNVEV (reference sequence). This CDR3 contains 13 residues. Trimming at V came to 6 bases and at J to 6 bases, leaving 3 bases not matched to a gene.

J is TRBJ1-2 and V is TRBV19; 8 bases fit TRBD1. CDR1 is LNHDA and CDR2 is SQIVND in the germline V gene (reference sequence). Trimming cost V 7 bases and J 2 bases; bases outside gene matches: 9. This CDR3 region has 15 residues. The CDR3 DNA reads TGTGCCAGTAATCTAGCCAGGACAGGGAACTATGGCTACACCTTC. Protein sequence: CASNLARTGNYGYTF. The full variable domain, with the rest looked up from reference TRBV19 and TRBJ1-2, is DGGITQSPKYLFRKEGQNVTLSCEQNLNHDAMYWYRQDPGQGLRLIYYSQIVNDFQKGDIAEGYSVSREKKESFPLTVTSAQKNPTAFYLCASNLARTGNYGYTFGSGTRLTVV.

The chain employs TRBV6-5 and TRBJ2-1, with D tentatively TRBD2 (5 bases). Trimming removed 2 bases from V and 0 bases from J, with 11 bases in between. Germline V gives CDR1 MNHEY, CDR2 SVGAGI. The CDR3 covers 16 residues. The chain's CDR3 is CASSYGRVPSYNEQFF. CDR3 in DNA: TGTGCCAGCAGTTACGGGCGGGTACCCTCCTACAATGAGCAGTTCTTC.

The J gene is TRBJ1-4, the V gene TRBV5-4, with 8 bases lining up with TRBD1. With V trimmed by 4 bases and J by 6 bases, 8 bases remained unmatched. Germline V gene lookup returns CDR1 SGHNT and CDR2 YYREEE (reference sequence). The CDR3 is 15 amino acids. The CDR3 protein is CASSVNRGGDEKLFF. The DNA for the CDR3 is TGTGCCAGCAGCGTAAACAGGGGGGGAGATGAAAAACTGTTTTTT.

The J gene is TRBJ2-7, the V gene TRBV30; tentatively, D is TRBD2 (6 bases). Germline V gives CDR1 GTSNPN, CDR2 SVGIG (reference sequence). V lost 3 bases to trimming and J lost 6 bases, with 18 bases between them. This CDR3 is built from 14 residues. This CDR3 reads CAWSLGGATPEQYF. CDR3 bases: TGTGCCTGGAGCCTCGGGGGAGCTACCCCCGAGCAGTACTTC. Complete variable domain (other parts from reference TRBV30 and TRBJ2-7): SQTIHQWPATLVQPVGSPLSLECTVEGTSNPNLYWYRQAAGRGLQLLFYSVGIGQISSEVPQNLSASRPQDRQFILSSKKLLLSDSGFYLCAWSLGGATPEQYFGPGTRLTVT.

For the CDR3, the DNA is TGTGCCAGCAGGCTAGCGGAAGAGACCCAGTACTTC. Amino acid sequence: CASRLAEETQYF. The chain has TRBV3-1 (or the pseudogene TRBV3-2) and TRBJ2-5; 7 nucleotides line up with TRBD2. The CDR3 covers 12 residues. Germline lookup yields CDR1 LGHDT and CDR2 YNNKEL (reference sequence). J lost 3 bases, V lost 6 bases, and 1 base had no gene match.

The CDR3 DNA follows: TGTGCCAGCAGTCATTTAGGACAGGGCTACGAGCAGTACTTC. Residues: CASSHLGQGYEQYF. The V call is TRBV28, the J call TRBJ2-7; 8 bases map to TRBD1. With 5 bases clipped from V and 3 bases from J, the junction kept 6 bases outside the gene matches. There are 14 residues in the CDR3. Germline V lookup: CDR1 MDHEN, CDR2 SYDVKM.